This TCR beta chain appears in the sequencing data of a study of shared clonotypes between healthy human individuals. This clone appeared a single time. The antigen is undetermined. The assay was run at deep level. Clones were read by immunoSEQ multiplex PCR, and TCRdb kept only the in-frame ones, dropping some. The sample shows more than 2 million clones, roughly 94% of them seen only once. CDR3 length equals 13 residues. V was trimmed by 9 bases and J by 0 bases, leaving 13 bases between them. Germline CDR1 and CDR2: SGHDT and YYEEEE. Broader study findings: Sorted-subset samples were not fully sequenced, rarefaction indicated.

This chain uses TRBV5-6 with TRBJ2-7; D is undetermined. Material for sequencing was naive CD4+ T cells sorted from blood. Subset meaning: CD45RA+ positively selected. The receptor comes from a man between 18 and 35 years old in good health. The CDR3 nucleotides are TGTGCCACTACAGCGTGGGGCTCCTACGAGCAGTACTTC. Its translation is CATTAWGSYEQYF.